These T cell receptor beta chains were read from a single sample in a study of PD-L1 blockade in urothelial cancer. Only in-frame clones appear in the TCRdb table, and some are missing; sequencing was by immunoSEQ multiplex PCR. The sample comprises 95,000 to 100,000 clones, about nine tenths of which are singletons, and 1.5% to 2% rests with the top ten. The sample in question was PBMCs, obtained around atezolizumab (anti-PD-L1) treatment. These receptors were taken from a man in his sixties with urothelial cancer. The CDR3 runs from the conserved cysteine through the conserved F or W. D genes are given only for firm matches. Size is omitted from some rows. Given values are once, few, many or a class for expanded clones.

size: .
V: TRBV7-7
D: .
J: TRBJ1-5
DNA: TGTGCCAGCAGCTTATCGCACGGGCAGCCCCAGCATTTT
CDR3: CASSLSHGQPQHF

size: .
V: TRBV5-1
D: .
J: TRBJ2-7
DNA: TGCGCCAGCAGTCCACGAGAGGGCTACGAGCAGTACTTC
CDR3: CASSPREGYEQYF

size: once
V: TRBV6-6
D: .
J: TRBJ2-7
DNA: TGTGCCAGCAGAGATGCGGGACGAACAACGTCGTACGAGCAGTACTTC
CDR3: CASRDAGRTTSYEQYF

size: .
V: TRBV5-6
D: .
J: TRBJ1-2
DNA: TGTGCCAGCAGCTTGGGCCAGAACTATGGCTACACCTTC
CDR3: CASSLGQNYGYTF

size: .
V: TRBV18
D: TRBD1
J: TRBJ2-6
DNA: TGTGCCAGCTCACCGACAGGGGTCACCAACGTCCTGACTTTC
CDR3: CASSPTGVTNVLTF

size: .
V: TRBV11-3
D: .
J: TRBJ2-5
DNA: TGTGCCAGCAGCTTCCTAGCGACGGAGACCCAGTACTTC
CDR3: CASSFLATETQYF

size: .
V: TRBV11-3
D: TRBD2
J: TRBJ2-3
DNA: TGTGCCAGCAGCCCCGATGGCGGGGGGCGGACAGATACGCAGTATTTT
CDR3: CASSPDGGGRTDTQYF

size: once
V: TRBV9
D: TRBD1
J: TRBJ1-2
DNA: TGTGCCAGCAGTGCTACAGGGGCCTATGGCTACACCTTC
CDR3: CASSATGAYGYTF

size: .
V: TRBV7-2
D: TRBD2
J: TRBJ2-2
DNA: TGTGCCAGCAGCCGGACTAGCGGGGGGGCATGGACCGGGGAGCTGTTTTTT
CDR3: CASSRTSGGAWTGELFF

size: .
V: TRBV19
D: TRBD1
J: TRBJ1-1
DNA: TGTGCCAGTAGTCGGCGGACAGGGGGCGTTAGTTTTACGGACACTGAAGCTTTCTTT
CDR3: CASSRRTGGVSFTDTEAFF

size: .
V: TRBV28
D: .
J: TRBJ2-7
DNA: TGTGCCAGCCGGCAGGGCTCCTACGAGCAGTACTTC
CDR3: CASRQGSYEQYF

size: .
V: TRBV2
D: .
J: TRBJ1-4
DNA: TGTGCCAGCAGTGGGACAGTGCAGCGGACTAATGAAAAACTGTTTTTT
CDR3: CASSGTVQRTNEKLFF

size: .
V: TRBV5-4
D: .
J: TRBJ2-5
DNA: TGTGCCAGCACCCGCGGAGGAGGGTCACAAGAGACCCAGTACTTC
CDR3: CASTRGGGSQETQYF

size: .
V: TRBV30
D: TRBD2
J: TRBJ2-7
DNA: TGTGCCTTAAGCGGGAGCTCCTACGAGCAGTACTTC
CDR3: CALSGSSYEQYF

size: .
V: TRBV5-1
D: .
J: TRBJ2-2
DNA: TGCGCCAGCAGAGATTCTGGGGGCGCGACCGGGGAGCTGTTTTTT
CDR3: CASRDSGGATGELFF

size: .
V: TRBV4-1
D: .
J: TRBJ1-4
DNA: TGCGCCAGCAGCCAAGATCGTACAGGTAGTTTGAATGAAAAACTGTTTTTT
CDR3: CASSQDRTGSLNEKLFF

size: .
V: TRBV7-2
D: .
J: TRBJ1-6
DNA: TGTGCCAGCGGACCCGAGGGATATAATTCACCCCTCCACTTT
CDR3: CASGPEGYNSPLHF

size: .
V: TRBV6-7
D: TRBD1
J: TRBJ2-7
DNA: TGTGCCAGCAGTTGGGGGGACAGGGGGCCATCGCCCCACTACGAGCAGTACTTC
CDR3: CASSWGDRGPSPHYEQYF

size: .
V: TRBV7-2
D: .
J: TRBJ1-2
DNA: TGTGCCAGCAGCTTAGTTGGGGGGAACTATGGCTACACCTTC
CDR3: CASSLVGGNYGYTF

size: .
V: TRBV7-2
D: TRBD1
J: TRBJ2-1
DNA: TGTGCCAGCAGCCCAGGTCCAGGACAGGGAGACGAGCAGTTCTTC
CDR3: CASSPGPGQGDEQFF

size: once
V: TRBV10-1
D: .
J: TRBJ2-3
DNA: TGCGCCAGCAGCGCAGGCGTGGATACGCAGTATTTT
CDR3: CASSAGVDTQYF

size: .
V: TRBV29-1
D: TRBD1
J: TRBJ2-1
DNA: TGCAGCGTTGAAGAAGGGGACAGGGGGAGATACAATGAGCAGTTCTTC
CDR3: CSVEEGDRGRYNEQFF

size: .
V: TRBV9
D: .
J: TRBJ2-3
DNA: TGTGCCAGCAGCTCTAGCGTAAATACGCAGTATTTT
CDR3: CASSSSVNTQYF

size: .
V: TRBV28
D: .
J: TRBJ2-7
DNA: TGTGCCAGCAGAGGACTACTCTACGAGCAGTACTTC
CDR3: CASRGLLYEQYF

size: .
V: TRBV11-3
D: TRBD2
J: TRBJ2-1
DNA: TGTGCCAGCAGCTTAGATGACACTAGCGGGGGCCCGCAGTTCTTC
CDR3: CASSLDDTSGGPQFF

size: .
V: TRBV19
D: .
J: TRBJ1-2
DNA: TGTGCCAGTAGTACCCTAAGCGACGGACGGGGAGGCTACACCTTC
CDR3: CASSTLSDGRGGYTF

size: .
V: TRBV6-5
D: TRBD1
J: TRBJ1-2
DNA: TGTGCCAGCAGTCAATGGGCAGGGGGGTACTATGGCTACACCTTC
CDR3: CASSQWAGGYYGYTF

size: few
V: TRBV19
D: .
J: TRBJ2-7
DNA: TGTGCCAGTAGTATAGGAAGGACTACCAGCTCCTACGAGCAGTACTTC
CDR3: CASSIGRTTSSYEQYF

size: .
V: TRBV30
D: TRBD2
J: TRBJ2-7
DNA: TGTGCCTGGACCCAGCGGGAGTTCGAGCAGTACTTC
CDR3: CAWTQREFEQYF

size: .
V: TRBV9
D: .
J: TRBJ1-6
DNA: TGTGCCAGCAGCCTAGGGGGGGGAGGGGCCGGGAATTCACCCCTCCACTTT
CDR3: CASSLGGGGAGNSPLHF

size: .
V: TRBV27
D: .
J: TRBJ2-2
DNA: TGTGCCACCTCGACGTCCGGGACATCGATCACCGGGGAGCTGTTTTTT
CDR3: CATSTSGTSITGELFF

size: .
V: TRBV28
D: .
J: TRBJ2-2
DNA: TGTGCCAGCAGTTTATGGGGGGCGGGGAACACCGGGGAGCTGTTTTTT
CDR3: CASSLWGAGNTGELFF

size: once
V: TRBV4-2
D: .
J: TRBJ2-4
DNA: TGTGCCAGCAGCCAAGAGGGGGGGCTAGCCAAAAACATTCAGTACTTC
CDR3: CASSQEGGLAKNIQYF